Each of the 20 T cell receptor beta chains below was sequenced from the same sample in a study of blood T cell repertoires in COVID-19. The data were produced by immunoSEQ multiplex PCR, yet TCRdb's version contains in-frame clones alone and is incomplete. The sample has hundreds of thousands of clones; over 65% are singletons. Sequencing input: PBMCs or T cells enriched from blood (not recorded which). Receptors originate from a woman aged 55 to 70 who had recovered from COVID-19.

The gene calls are TRBV6-5 and TRBJ2-3, with 8 bases lining up with TRBD2. There are 16 residues in the CDR3. Germline CDR1 and CDR2: MNHEY and SVGAGI. The junction had 10 bases not matched to a gene; V was cut back by 4 bases and J by 4 bases. This CDR3 is CASSSTRTSRADTQYF. DNA of the CDR3: TGTGCCAGCAGTTCTACCCGGACTAGCAGGGCAGATACGCAGTATTTT.

The rearrangement joins TRBV9 to TRBJ1-1; D might be TRBD1 (6 bases). The CDR3 totals 14 residues. Trimming cost V 3 bases and J 8 bases, with 17 bases left between them. The germline V gene encodes CDR1 SGDLS and CDR2 YYNGEE. Here the CDR3 reads CASSADQGSREAFF. The CDR3 nucleotides read TGTGCCAGCAGCGCCGATCAGGGGAGTCGAGAAGCTTTCTTT.

This clone occurred many times. The chain recombines TRBV2 with TRBJ2-7, with 8 bases identical to TRBD1. The CDR3 length is 14 residues. V was pared by 7 bases and J by 2 bases, with 7 bases of the junction left unmatched. Germline CDR1 and CDR2: SNHLY and FYNNEI. The CDR3: CASNRGIIPYEQYF. CDR3 nucleotides: TGTGCCAGCAACAGGGGGATTATCCCCTACGAGCAGTACTTC.

The gene calls are TRBV5-4 and TRBJ2-7; 7 bases map to TRBD1. Germline lookup yields CDR1 SGHNT and CDR2 YYREEE (reference sequence). V dropped 5 bases and J dropped 3; count of bases not matched to a gene: 5. This CDR3 is built from 13 residues. CDR3 nucleotides: TGTGCCAGCAGTTCCGGGACAGTCTACGAGCAGTACTTC. It specifies CASSSGTVYEQYF.

CDR3 loop: CASSVATGGPQHF. CDR3 nucleotide sequence: TGTGCCAGCAGCGTAGCCACGGGGGGGCCCCAGCATTTT. The chain employs TRBV9 and TRBJ1-5; D may be TRBD1 (5 bases). This CDR3 is 13 amino acids long. Germline CDR1 reads SGDLS; CDR2 reads YYNGEE. V lost 0 bases and J 9 bases, leaving 10 bases between the germline ends.

The CDR3 loop is CASSVRQGSYEQYF. The CDR3 nucleotides read TGTGCCAGCAGCGTCCGACAGGGTTCCTACGAGCAGTACTTC. The genes are TRBV7-8 and TRBJ2-7; 7 nucleotides align to TRBD1. J lost 1 base, V lost 5 bases, and 5 bases had no gene match. From germline, CDR1 is SGHVS and CDR2 FQNEAQ. The CDR3 totals 14 residues.

The chain is built from TRBV6-5 and TRBJ2-3, with 7 bases that match TRBD1. J lost 8 bases, V lost 6 bases, and 8 bases had no gene match. Germline V CDR1 and CDR2: MNHEY, SVGAGI. The CDR3 is 13 amino acids. The CDR3 protein is CASRQVQGSTQYF. The CDR3 nucleotides read TGTGCCAGCAGACAAGTACAGGGGAGTACGCAGTATTTT.

The chain combines TRBV6-1 with TRBJ2-2, with a possible D match to TRBD2 (6 bases). Trimming removed 0 bases from V and 10 bases from J, with 9 bases in between. CDR3 length: 13 amino acids. Germline CDR1 MNHNS, CDR2 SASEGT. The CDR3 reads CASSEARRVELFF. The CDR3 nucleotides are TGTGCCAGCAGTGAAGCTAGGAGGGTGGAGCTGTTTTTT.

This clone was seen a handful of times. In nucleotides, the CDR3 is TGTGCCAGCAGTCGTGGGGGCGAGGAGACCCAGTACTTC. It is translated as CASSRGGEETQYF. V gene TRBV27 combines with J gene TRBJ2-5, with a possible D match to TRBD1 (6 bases). Trimming took off 5 bases at V and 5 bases at J, with 12 bases between the two ends. The CDR3 contains 13 residues. The germline V gene has CDR1 MNHEY and CDR2 SMNVEV (reference sequence).

The chain is built from TRBV7-3 and TRBJ2-1; 8 bases align to TRBD2. J was trimmed by 4 bases and V by 3 bases; bases with no gene match: 5. Germline assignment: CDR1 SGHTA and CDR2 FQGTGA. The CDR3 consists of 15 residues. The CDR3 sequence is CASSFRGGKYNEQFF. The CDR3 nucleotides are TGTGCCAGCAGCTTTCGGGGGGGAAAATACAATGAGCAGTTCTTC. The full variable domain, with the rest looked up from reference TRBV7-3 and TRBJ2-1, is GAGVSQTPSNKVTEKGKYVELRCDPISGHTALYWYRQSLGQGPEFLIYFQGTGAADDSGLPNDRFFAVRPEGSVSTLKIQRTERGDSAVYLCASSFRGGKYNEQFFGPGTRLTVL.

The chain carries TRBV2 and TRBJ2-5; D call uncertain. There are 16 residues in the CDR3. CDR1 and CDR2 from the germline V gene are SNHLY and FYNNEI. With 6 bases removed from V and 2 bases from J, the gap between germline ends came to 19 bases. The chain's CDR3 is CASSLPLRVTQETQYF. The CDR3, as DNA: TGTGCCAGCAGCCTGCCTCTCCGGGTCACACAAGAGACCCAGTACTTC.

This chain uses TRBV13 with TRBJ1-1; tentative D call: TRBD1 (6 bases). Trimming shortened V by 3 bases and J by 10 bases, and 18 bases separated the two germline ends. CDR3 length: 14 residues. CDR1 PRHDT and CDR2 FYEKMQ come from the germline V gene (reference sequence). CDR3 nucleotide sequence: TGTGCCAGCAGCTTTCCGAGAAAGGGGGATGGAGCTTTCTTT. Translated, it gives CASSFPRKGDGAFF.

The chain joins TRBV5-6 to TRBJ1-5, with D perhaps matching TRBD1 (6 bases). The V end lost 6 bases, the J end lost 3 bases, and 16 bases lay between the germline ends. The CDR3 consists of 15 residues. Germline V lookup: CDR1 SGHDT, CDR2 YYEEEE. The CDR3 DNA reads TGTGCCAGCATGAACCTCCGGGACACCAATCAGCCCCAGCATTTT. It specifies CASMNLRDTNQPQHF.

This chain connects TRBV29-1 to TRBJ2-7; D is perhaps TRBD2 (6 bases). Trimming removed 4 bases from V and 7 bases from J, with 11 bases in between. The germline CDR1 and CDR2 sequences are SQVTM and ANQGSEA. The CDR3 has 11 residues. The CDR3 sequence is CSVGGAGEQYF. The CDR3 coding sequence is TGCAGCGTTGGAGGGGCGGGAGAGCAGTACTTC.

The chain uses TRBV27 and TRBJ2-5; the match to TRBD1 covers 8 bases. The CDR3 spans 16 residues. Germline V gives CDR1 MNHEY, CDR2 SMNVEV (reference sequence). V lost 5 bases to trimming and J lost 1 base; unmatched junction nucleotides: 9. DNA of the CDR3: TGTGCCAGCAGTCCTGGGACAGGATGGGGCCAAGAGACCCAGTACTTC. The encoded protein is CASSPGTGWGQETQYF.

This clone was seen more than once but under ten times. This CDR3 is also generated by other DNA sequences in the sample. CDR3 in DNA: TGCGCCAGCAGCCGGGGACAGATGAACACTGAAGCTTTCTTT. Translating gives CASSRGQMNTEAFF. The J gene is TRBJ1-1, the V gene TRBV4-1, with 7 bases lining up with TRBD1. Germline V gene sequence: CDR1 MGHRA, CDR2 YSYEKL. The CDR3 totals 14 residues. After removal of 4 bases from V and 0 bases from J, the junction contained 2 bases not matched to a gene.

The chain joins TRBV5-1 to TRBJ1-1; 9 bases map to TRBD1. J was trimmed by 4 bases and V by 2 bases; bases with no gene match: 9. CDR1 and CDR2 from the germline V gene are SGHRS and YFSETQ. The CDR3 extends over 16 amino acids. The CDR3 reads CASSFTDRGWATEAFF. DNA of the CDR3: TGCGCCAGCAGCTTCACGGACAGGGGCTGGGCCACTGAAGCTTTCTTT. The variable domain in full, with the rest retrieved from reference TRBV5-1 and TRBJ1-1, is KAGVTQTPRYLIKTRGQQVTLSCSPISGHRSVSWYQQTPGQGLQFLFEYFSETQRNKGNFPGRFSGRQFSNSRSEMNVSTLELGDSALYLCASSFTDRGWATEAFFGQGTRLTVV.

V is TRBV4-3 and J is TRBJ2-2; D unclear. This CDR3 spans 14 amino acids. With 1 base removed from V and 7 bases from J, the gap between germline ends came to 10 bases. CDR1 and CDR2 from the germline V gene are LGHNA and YSLEER. The CDR3 here is CASSQGLLFGELFF. As DNA, the CDR3 is TGCGCCAGCAGCCAAGGGTTACTCTTCGGGGAGCTGTTTTTT.

This sequence joins TRBV6-6 and TRBJ1-4, with unresolved D. V lost 5 bases, J lost 7 bases, and 11 bases lay in between. This CDR3 has 13 residues. Looked up from germline, CDR1 is MNHNY and CDR2 is SVGAGI (reference sequence). The CDR3 DNA follows: TGTGCCAGCAGTGGCGGGGTGCGTGAAAAACTGTTTTTT. This gives the protein CASSGGVREKLFF.

V gene TRBV18 combines with J gene TRBJ2-5; TRBD2 matches 8 bases. Germline-derived CDR1 and CDR2 are KGHSH and LQKENI. The CDR3 is made up of 15 amino acids. The J segment lost 5 bases and the V segment lost 6 bases, leaving 11 bases of the junction unmatched. This CDR3 reads CASSSPGTRGETQYF. The CDR3 bases are TGTGCCAGCTCGTCTCCCGGGACTAGGGGTGAGACCCAGTACTTC.